The clone carrying this TCR beta chain has only a few counts. Its specificity is unknown. The CDR3 totals 15 residues. V lost 3 bases, J lost 1 base, and 12 bases lay in between. From germline, CDR1 is SEHNR and CDR2 FQNEAQ (reference sequence). The data are from a study of T cell repertoires in aging, cancer and after chemotherapy. In the study overall: The whole study produced a dataset of roughly 8.6 million TCR reads.

Study results and caveats: Compared with age-matched healthy donors, untreated hematological or solid cancer patients showed higher blood TCR clonality.

Peripheral blood genomic DNA, not sorted cells or RNA, was the template. Multiplex touch-down PCR with TRB-A/B primers amplified rearranged V-D-J TRB sequences. TCRdb passed the multiplex PCR reads through MiXCR, listing each CDR3 protein once. The sample shows 3,000 to 3,500 distinct CDR3 sequences, 40% to 50% of them seen only once. The specimen was blood. The chain combines TRBV7-9 with TRBJ1-2; D is unresolved. This clonotype was obtained from a human donor with a solid tumor. CDR3 in DNA: TGTGCCAGCAGCTTGGACGGCCGGAGTAACTATGGCTACACCTTC. This sequence encodes CASSLDGRSNYGYTF. Using reference TRBV7-9 and TRBJ1-2 for the parts outside the CDR3, the full variable domain is DTGVSQNPRHKITKRGQNVTFRCDPISEHNRLYWYRQTLGQGPEFLTYFQNEAQLEKSRLLSDRFSAERPKGSFSTLEIQRTEQGDSAMYLCASSLDGRSNYGYTFGSGTRLTVV.